These 22 T cell receptor beta chains were all obtained from the same sample, sequenced in a study of blood T cell repertoires in COVID-19. Repertoires were generated with immunoSEQ multiplex PCR, while TCRdb's copy carries only in-frame clones and drops some. The data contain about 410,000 clones, about 91% of them singletons. Sequenced: peripheral blood. These receptors were taken from a woman aged 40 to 49 with COVID-19, enrolled during active disease.

The chain uses TRBV6-4 and TRBJ1-6, with 7 bases that match TRBD1. Germline CDR1 is MRHNA and CDR2 is SNTAGT. V trimming: 0 bases; J trimming: 13 bases; junction bases outside the gene matches: 6. This CDR3 is built from 14 residues. The CDR3 coding sequence is TGTGCCAGCAGTGACTCGTCTGCAGGGGGTCCCCTCCACTTT. Protein sequence: CASSDSSAGGPLHF.

The J gene is TRBJ2-7, the V gene TRBV29-1, with 9 bases identical to TRBD2. Germline CDR1 reads SQVTM; CDR2 reads ANQGSEA. Losses at the gene ends were 6 bases for V and 2 bases for J; bases not matched to a gene: 8. This CDR3 is 14 amino acids long. The CDR3 sequence is CSVDSGRRPYEQYF. In DNA, the CDR3 is TGCAGCGTGGACAGCGGGAGGCGACCCTACGAGCAGTACTTC.

The gene calls are TRBV7-9 and TRBJ2-7; maybe TRBD1 (6 bases). Germline-derived CDR1 and CDR2 are SEHNR and FQNEAQ (reference sequence). This CDR3 has 14 amino acids. Trimming took off 5 bases at V and 6 bases at J, with 17 bases between the two ends. The CDR3 loop is CASSQRPGVGEQYF. The DNA for the CDR3 is TGTGCCAGCAGCCAGCGTCCAGGGGTCGGCGAGCAGTACTTC.

This rearrangement joins TRBV7-2 to TRBJ2-5, with TRBD2 matching over 8 bases. Looked up from germline, CDR1 is SGHTA and CDR2 is FQGNSA. The CDR3 has 15 amino acids. V dropped 1 base and J dropped 3; count of bases not matched to a gene: 4. The CDR3 is CASSLDGRAEETQYF. The CDR3 coding sequence is TGTGCCAGCAGCTTAGACGGGAGGGCCGAAGAGACCCAGTACTTC.

This sequence joins TRBV4-1 and TRBJ2-1, with 7 bases that match TRBD2. The CDR3 runs 16 residues. CDR1 and CDR2 from the germline V gene are MGHRA and YSYEKL. The V segment lost 1 base and the J segment 2 bases; nucleotides outside the gene matches: 5. CDR3: CASSQGLAEPYNEQFF. The CDR3 DNA sequence: TGCGCCAGCAGCCAAGGGCTAGCGGAGCCCTACAATGAGCAGTTCTTC.

The chain has TRBV27 and TRBJ1-5, with TRBD1 matching 8 bases. The CDR3 runs 15 residues. V shed 8 bases and J 3 bases; nucleotides not matched to a gene: 9. The germline CDR1 and CDR2 sequences are MNHEY and SMNVEV (reference sequence). CDR3 loop: CASDRGAPHNQPQHF. The CDR3, as DNA: TGTGCCAGCGACAGGGGTGCCCCCCACAATCAGCCCCAGCATTTT.

The chain couples TRBV28 to TRBJ1-1; D is possibly TRBD1 (6 bases). Germline CDR1 MDHEN, CDR2 SYDVKM. This CDR3 spans 15 amino acids. Trimming left V 1 base short and J 1 base short, with 10 bases between. CDR3 sequence reads: CASSLLGGPNTEAFF. The CDR3 DNA sequence: TGTGCCAGCAGTTTATTAGGGGGTCCGAACACTGAAGCTTTCTTT.

The V call is TRBV7-3, the J call TRBJ1-4; D not certain. The CDR3 consists of 15 residues. The V and J ends lost 1 base and 6 bases respectively, with 12 bases between them. Germline assignment: CDR1 SGHTA and CDR2 FQGTGA. CDR3 amino acids: CASSLSRVGDEKLFF. The CDR3 DNA is TGTGCCAGCAGCTTAAGCCGGGTAGGAGATGAAAAACTGTTTTTT.

This sequence joins TRBV27 and TRBJ1-5; TRBD1 is a possible D gene (6 bases). The V gene lost 5 bases and the J gene lost 2 bases, with 16 bases spanning the gap. Germline CDR1 and CDR2: MNHEY and SMNVEV (reference sequence). CDR3 length: 16 amino acids. The CDR3 loop is CASSPYQGLGNQPQHF. CDR3 bases: TGTGCCAGCAGTCCATATCAGGGGCTGGGCAATCAGCCCCAGCATTTT.

The rearrangement joins TRBV28 to TRBJ1-5, with 8 bases that match TRBD1. CDR3 length: 13 amino acids. J gave up 7 bases and V 9 bases, and 8 bases lay outside the gene matches. The V gene's germline CDR1 is MDHEN and CDR2 SYDVKM. The CDR3 spells CASSTGDVQPQHF. The CDR3 DNA reads TGTGCCAGTTCGACAGGGGATGTCCAGCCCCAGCATTTT.

CDR3 loop: CASSLSTGENQPQHF. In DNA, the CDR3 is TGTGCCAGCAGCTTGAGTACAGGGGAAAATCAGCCCCAGCATTTT. The chain employs TRBV5-6 and TRBJ1-5; 7 bases align to TRBD1. The V and J ends lost 1 base and 4 bases, in that order; junction bases with no gene match: 5. The CDR3 runs to 15 residues. The germline V gene has CDR1 SGHDT and CDR2 YYEEEE.

The rearrangement uses TRBV3-1 (or the pseudogene TRBV3-2) and TRBJ1-6; a weak D match, TRBD1 (6 bases). Germline V gene lookup returns CDR1 LGHDT and CDR2 YNNKEL (reference sequence). The CDR3 is 16 residues long. The V gene lost 1 base and the J gene lost 7 bases, with 14 bases spanning the gap. DNA for the CDR3: TGTGCCAGCAGCCAAGGGCAGGGGTCAGGGAATTCACCCCTCCACTTT. Amino acids: CASSQGQGSGNSPLHF.

The CDR3: CASSLTTGYGYTF. CDR3 DNA: TGTGCCAGCAGCTTAACGACAGGCTATGGCTACACCTTC. This chain joins TRBV7-3 and TRBJ1-2, with D possibly being TRBD1 (6 bases). The CDR3 extends over 13 amino acids. CDR1 SGHTA and CDR2 FQGTGA come from the germline V gene. Trimming shortened V by 0 bases and J by 4 bases, and 6 bases separated the two germline ends.

The rearrangement joins TRBV7-3 to TRBJ2-5, with 8 bases fitting TRBD2. Germline CDR1 is SGHTA and CDR2 is FQGTGA. The CDR3 loop spans 15 amino acids. V was clipped by 5 bases and J by 5 bases; unmatched bases: 10. CDR3 in amino acids: CASSRRGSGGETQYF. The DNA for the CDR3 is TGTGCCAGCAGCCGCCGAGGAAGCGGGGGTGAGACCCAGTACTTC. Variable domain in full (rest from reference TRBV7-3 and TRBJ2-5): GAGVSQTPSNKVTEKGKYVELRCDPISGHTALYWYRQSLGQGPEFLIYFQGTGAADDSGLPNDRFFAVRPEGSVSTLKIQRTERGDSAVYLCASSRRGSGGETQYFGPGTRLLVL.

The genes are TRBV5-1 and TRBJ2-4; TRBD1 agrees at 12 bases. The CDR3 length is 18 residues. CDR1 is SGHRS, CDR2 YFSETQ, per germline. V trimming: 0 bases; J trimming: 3 bases; junction bases outside the gene matches: 7. CDR3 protein: CASSLEGTGGLDKNIQYF. For the CDR3, the DNA is TGCGCCAGCAGCTTGGAGGGGACAGGGGGCTTAGACAAAAACATTCAGTACTTC.

The chain recombines TRBV30 with TRBJ1-1; D is unresolved. CDR3 length: 13 residues. The germline V gene has CDR1 GTSNPN and CDR2 SVGIG (reference sequence). The V end lost 0 bases, the J end lost 2 bases, and 7 bases lay between the germline ends. CDR3 in DNA: TGTGCCTGGAGTGTACTCCTCAACACTGAAGCTTTCTTT. Translation: CAWSVLLNTEAFF.

This clone is a singleton in its sample. The chain recombines TRBV7-9 with TRBJ1-2; the D is unclear. The CDR3 spans 15 residues. The V and J ends lost 1 base and 4 bases respectively, with 13 bases between them. CDR1 is SEHNR and CDR2 is FQNEAQ in the germline V gene (reference sequence). The CDR3 sequence: CASSLGQRSSYGYTF. CDR3 sequence (DNA): TGTGCCAGCAGCTTAGGGCAGCGATCCTCCTATGGCTACACCTTC.

V gene TRBV24-1 combines with J gene TRBJ2-2; 9 bases are shared with TRBD2. Unmatched junction bases numbered 14, after V lost 6 bases and J lost 4 bases. Germline loops: CDR1 KGHDR, CDR2 SFDVKD. The CDR3 is 18 residues long. The CDR3 DNA follows: TGTGCCACCAGTCTGGGCGGCGGGGGGGCCGGTGGCACCGGGGAGCTGTTTTTT. Its translation: CATSLGGGGAGGTGELFF.

The chain recombines TRBV7-6 with TRBJ2-2; 7 nucleotides match TRBD1. Germline V gene sequence: CDR1 SGHVS, CDR2 FNYEAQ. V lost 4 bases, J lost 7 bases, and 3 bases stayed unmatched. The CDR3 totals 13 residues. CDR3 amino acids: CASSSSGGGELFF. The CDR3 nucleotides are TGTGCCAGCAGCTCCTCAGGGGGCGGGGAGCTGTTTTTT.

This chain joins TRBV7-3 and TRBJ1-1; 11 bases align to TRBD1. The CDR3 extends over 14 amino acids. Unmatched junction bases numbered 1, after V lost 3 bases and J lost 4 bases. Per the germline V gene, CDR1 is SGHTA and CDR2 is FQGTGA. CDR3 nucleotides: TGTGCCAGCAGCTTGGGACAGGGGGTCACTGAAGCTTTCTTT. Its translation is CASSLGQGVTEAFF.

CDR3 loop: CASSPQPTGLYGYTF. CDR3 DNA: TGTGCCAGCTCACCACAGCCGACAGGGCTCTATGGCTACACCTTC. V usage is TRBV18 and J usage is TRBJ1-2, with 7 bases fitting TRBD1. The CDR3 is 15 amino acids. Trimming at V came to 1 base and at J to 4 bases, leaving 6 bases not matched to a gene. The germline gives CDR1 KGHSH, CDR2 LQKENI.

The chain links TRBV9 to TRBJ1-1; TRBD1 might be the D (6 bases). V was shortened by 0 bases and J by 7 bases, with 10 bases between the two germline ends. CDR3 length equals 13 residues. CDR1 and CDR2 (germline): SGDLS, YYNGEE. The CDR3 bases are TGTGCCAGCAGCGTAGATATCAGGGGTGAAGCTTTCTTT. Amino acids: CASSVDIRGEAFF.